This T cell receptor (beta chain) was observed in a study of blood T cells in healthy people across ages. This CDR3 has 12 amino acids. Germline CDR1 and CDR2: SQVTM and ANQGSEA. V lost 1 base and J lost 5, with 8 bases in between. For the second PCR, which ran for about 7 to 11 cycles, a sample-barcoded 5' primer and a J-beta primer mix were used. Using its own MiXCR run on the 5' RACE reads, TCRdb lists one record per CDR3 protein. The sample shows about 780,000 distinct CDR3 sequences, roughly 25% of them seen only once. These sequences were also reported in another study, on T cells of mothers and their children.

This clonotype was obtained from a boy between 5 and 17 years old in good health. The chain couples TRBV29-1 to TRBJ1-1, with unresolved D. Sequenced input: blood. This chain's CDR3 is CSVEGADTEAFF. The CDR3 DNA is TGCAGCGTTGAAGGGGCAGATACTGAAGCTTTCTTT.